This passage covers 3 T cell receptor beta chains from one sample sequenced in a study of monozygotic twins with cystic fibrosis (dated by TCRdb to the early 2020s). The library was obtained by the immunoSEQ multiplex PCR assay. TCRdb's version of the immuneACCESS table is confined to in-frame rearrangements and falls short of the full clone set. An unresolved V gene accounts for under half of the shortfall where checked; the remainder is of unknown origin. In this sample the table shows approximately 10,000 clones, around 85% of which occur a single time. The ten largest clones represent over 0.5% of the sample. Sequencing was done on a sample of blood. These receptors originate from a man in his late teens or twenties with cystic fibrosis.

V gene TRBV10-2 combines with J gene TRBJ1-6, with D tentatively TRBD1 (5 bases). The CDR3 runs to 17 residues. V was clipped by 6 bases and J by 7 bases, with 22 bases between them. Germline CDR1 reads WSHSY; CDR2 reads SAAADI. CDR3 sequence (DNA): TGCGCCAGCAGCCCTTCGGGAGGGGCGCGGGGCAATTCACCCCTCCACTTT. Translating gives CASSPSGGARGNSPLHF.

Here the CDR3 reads CAWSNGNILTDTQYF. In DNA, the CDR3 is TGTGCCTGGAGTAACGGAAATATCCTCACAGATACGCAGTATTTT. The V call is TRBV30, the J call TRBJ2-3; no definite D call. Germline V CDR1 and CDR2: GTSNPN, SVGIG (reference sequence). The CDR3 is 15 residues long. The V end lost 2 bases, the J end lost 2 bases, and 14 bases lay between the germline ends.

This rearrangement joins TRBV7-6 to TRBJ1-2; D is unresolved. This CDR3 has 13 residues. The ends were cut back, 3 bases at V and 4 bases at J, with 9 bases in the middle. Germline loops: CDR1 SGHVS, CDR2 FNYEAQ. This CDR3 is CASSLYGRYGYTF. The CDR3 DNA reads TGTGCCAGCAGCTTGTATGGGCGCTATGGCTACACCTTC.